Sequencing of this TCR beta chain was carried out in a study of shared clonotypes between healthy human individuals. CD45RO negativity and positive selection for CCR7 defined naive CD8 cells, a population that excluded terminally differentiated effector memory CD45RA+ cells. Trimming shortened V by 4 bases and J by 3 bases, and 20 bases separated the two germline ends. Germline assignment: CDR1 SGHNT and CDR2 YYREEE (reference sequence). The CDR3 loop spans 16 amino acids. Data came from immunoSEQ multiplex PCR; TCRdb stores just in-frame clones and leaves some out. The sample contains about 2.2 million clones, just over 90% of which appear only once.

The clonotype was recovered from a man aged 18 to 35 in good health. Some clones in this sample may be carry-over from other donors' samples. Sequenced input: naive CD8+ T cells from PBMCs. The chain links TRBV5-4 to TRBJ2-7; D is undetermined. The CDR3 sequence is CASSHLPPLEGYEQYF. CDR3 DNA sequence: TGTGCCAGCAGCCACCTCCCTCCGCTAGAAGGCTACGAGCAGTACTTC. Full variable domain (outside the CDR3, taken from reference TRBV5-4 and TRBJ2-7): ETGVTQSPTHLIKTRGQQVTLRCSSQSGHNTVSWYQQALGQGPQFIFQYYREEENGRGNFPPRFSGLQFPNYSSELNVNALELDDSALYLCASSHLPPLEGYEQYFGPGTRLTVT.